A selection of T cell receptor beta chains follows, all from one sample in a study of T-cell memory formation after mild COVID-19. Via MiXCR, TCRdb re-called the 5' RACE reads, giving one row per CDR3 protein. The profile shows 150,000 to 200,000 distinct CDR3 sequences, about a fifth of them singletons. Sequenced sample: PBMCs or a T cell subset sorted from them (not recorded which). Source of these receptors: an adult woman who had mild COVID-19 (a few samples of this study predate the infection). Cell type and time point are not known. The CDR3 runs from the conserved cysteine through the conserved F or W. Each record gives: V gene, D gene, clone size, J gene, CDR3 protein, CDR3 DNA. The D gene is left open where the match is weak. Size is stated for part of the rows, as once, few or many counts, or as a class when the clone is expanded.

v_gene: TRBV4-1; d_gene: -; abundance: few; j_gene: TRBJ1-2; CDR3aa: CASSQDARGYGYTF; CDR3nt: TGCGCCAGCAGCCAAGATGCTCGGGGCTATGGCTACACCTTC
v_gene: TRBV10-3; d_gene: -; abundance: -; j_gene: TRBJ1-2; CDR3aa: CAISESGRVTPGYTF; CDR3nt: TGTGCCATCAGTGAGTCGGGCAGGGTTACGCCAGGCTACACCTTC
v_gene: TRBV7-9; d_gene: TRBD2; abundance: -; j_gene: TRBJ2-7; CDR3aa: CASSPTGRGSSYEQYF; CDR3nt: TGTGCCAGCAGCCCGACGGGGCGGGGGAGCTCCTACGAGCAGTACTTC
v_gene: TRBV7-3; d_gene: TRBD1; abundance: few; j_gene: TRBJ1-2; CDR3aa: CASSFRDRGPNYGYTF; CDR3nt: TGTGCCAGCAGCTTCCGGGACAGGGGGCCGAACTATGGCTACACCTTC
v_gene: TRBV19; d_gene: TRBD2; abundance: -; j_gene: TRBJ2-3; CDR3aa: CATSAREGWTDTQYF; CDR3nt: TGTGCCACCTCAGCGCGGGAGGGCTGGACAGATACGCAGTATTTT
v_gene: TRBV27; d_gene: -; abundance: -; j_gene: TRBJ2-7; CDR3aa: CASSFGGQGYEQYF; CDR3nt: TGTGCCAGCAGTTTCGGGGGGCAAGGATACGAGCAGTACTTC
v_gene: TRBV6-5; d_gene: -; abundance: many; j_gene: TRBJ2-5; CDR3aa: CASSYSPTGWETQYF; CDR3nt: TGTGCCAGCAGTTACTCTCCGACGGGTTGGGAGACCCAGTACTTC
v_gene: TRBV6-1; d_gene: TRBD1; abundance: -; j_gene: TRBJ2-1; CDR3aa: CASSETPGTGSEQFF; CDR3nt: TGTGCCAGCAGCGAGACACCGGGGACAGGGAGTGAGCAGTTCTTC
v_gene: TRBV5-5; d_gene: -; abundance: -; j_gene: TRBJ2-7; CDR3aa: CASTANGMSYEQYF; CDR3nt: TGTGCCAGCACCGCTAACGGAATGAGCTACGAGCAGTACTTC
v_gene: TRBV4-2; d_gene: TRBD2; abundance: -; j_gene: TRBJ2-1; CDR3aa: CASRSNGGSGEQFF; CDR3nt: TGTGCCAGCAGAAGCAACGGGGGGTCCGGTGAGCAGTTCTTC
v_gene: TRBV20-1; d_gene: TRBD2; abundance: -; j_gene: TRBJ2-5; CDR3aa: CSARVWREGQETQYF; CDR3nt: TGCAGTGCTAGAGTATGGCGGGAGGGCCAAGAGACCCAGTACTTC
v_gene: TRBV7-6; d_gene: TRBD2; abundance: -; j_gene: TRBJ2-5; CDR3aa: CASSPGLEGVTQYF; CDR3nt: TGTGCCAGCAGCCCCGGACTAGAGGGTGTGACCCAGTACTTC
v_gene: TRBV12-3/TRBV12-4; d_gene: -; abundance: -; j_gene: TRBJ2-5; CDR3aa: CASSLLSQETQYF; CDR3nt: TGTGCCAGCAGTTTGCTGTCCCAAGAGACCCAGTACTTC
v_gene: TRBV5-1; d_gene: TRBD1; abundance: -; j_gene: TRBJ1-1; CDR3aa: CASSHRQGADTEAFF; CDR3nt: TGCGCCAGCAGCCACAGACAGGGGGCGGATACTGAAGCTTTCTTT
v_gene: TRBV20-1; d_gene: -; abundance: -; j_gene: TRBJ2-7; CDR3aa: CSAVQGGEQYF; CDR3nt: TGCAGTGCTGTACAGGGTGGCGAGCAGTACTTC
v_gene: TRBV7-8; d_gene: TRBD2; abundance: -; j_gene: TRBJ2-3; CDR3aa: CASSLFLAATDTQYF; CDR3nt: TGTGCCAGCAGCTTATTTCTAGCGGCCACAGATACGCAGTATTTT
v_gene: TRBV7-9; d_gene: TRBD2; abundance: many; j_gene: TRBJ2-1; CDR3aa: CASCHRDYHYNEQFF; CDR3nt: TGTGCCAGCTGCCACCGGGACTATCACTACAATGAGCAGTTCTTC
v_gene: TRBV6-2/TRBV6-3; d_gene: -; abundance: -; j_gene: TRBJ2-1; CDR3aa: CASSYSYNEQFF; CDR3nt: TGTGCCAGCAGTTACTCCTACAATGAGCAGTTCTTC
v_gene: TRBV6-1; d_gene: -; abundance: -; j_gene: TRBJ1-1; CDR3aa: CASSDPTRGPEAFF; CDR3nt: TGTGCCAGCAGTGACCCCACTCGGGGGCCTGAAGCTTTCTTT
v_gene: TRBV5-1; d_gene: -; abundance: few; j_gene: TRBJ1-1; CDR3aa: CASTQGRVHNTEAFF; CDR3nt: TGCGCCAGCACCCAAGGACGGGTCCACAACACTGAAGCTTTCTTT
v_gene: TRBV6-2/TRBV6-3; d_gene: -; abundance: few; j_gene: TRBJ2-1; CDR3aa: CASRDPWRDMNEQFF; CDR3nt: TGTGCCAGCAGAGATCCTTGGAGGGATATGAATGAGCAGTTCTTC
v_gene: TRBV7-9; d_gene: TRBD2; abundance: -; j_gene: TRBJ2-5; CDR3aa: CASSSHASGRGNQETQYF; CDR3nt: TGTGCCAGCAGCTCTCATGCTAGCGGGAGGGGAAACCAAGAGACCCAGTACTTC
v_gene: TRBV2; d_gene: -; abundance: -; j_gene: TRBJ2-3; CDR3aa: CASSDTDVWGQKVTDTQYF; CDR3nt: TGTGCCAGCAGTGATACAGACGTGTGGGGCCAAAAGGTCACAGATACTCAGTATTTT
v_gene: TRBV9; d_gene: -; abundance: few; j_gene: TRBJ2-7; CDR3aa: CASSVERDGLYEQYF; CDR3nt: TGTGCCAGCAGCGTGGAAAGGGACGGCCTCTACGAGCAGTACTTC
v_gene: TRBV12-3/TRBV12-4; d_gene: TRBD2; abundance: -; j_gene: TRBJ2-5; CDR3aa: CASSLGSGREPATGETQYF; CDR3nt: TGTGCCAGCAGTTTAGGAAGCGGGAGGGAACCGGCAACTGGTGAGACCCAGTACTTC
v_gene: TRBV20-1; d_gene: -; abundance: -; j_gene: TRBJ2-7; CDR3aa: CSARDKGGAYEQYF; CDR3nt: TGCAGTGCTAGAGATAAGGGGGGGGCCTACGAGCAGTACTTC
v_gene: TRBV6-1; d_gene: -; abundance: many; j_gene: TRBJ2-7; CDR3aa: CASSERVAIGEQYF; CDR3nt: TGTGCCAGCAGTGAAAGGGTGGCCATTGGCGAGCAGTACTTC
v_gene: TRBV7-9; d_gene: -; abundance: -; j_gene: TRBJ1-1; CDR3aa: CASSPELFMNTEAFF; CDR3nt: TGTGCCAGCAGCCCAGAATTATTTATGAACACTGAAGCTTTCTTT
v_gene: TRBV9; d_gene: -; abundance: few; j_gene: TRBJ2-5; CDR3aa: CASSVDGSGPQETQYF; CDR3nt: TGTGCCAGCAGCGTAGATGGTAGCGGCCCCCAAGAGACCCAGTACTTC
v_gene: TRBV29-1; d_gene: -; abundance: -; j_gene: TRBJ1-2; CDR3aa: CSVEDILAEEGDGYTF; CDR3nt: TGCAGCGTTGAAGACATACTGGCCGAGGAGGGGGATGGCTACACCTTC
v_gene: TRBV18; d_gene: -; abundance: -; j_gene: TRBJ2-1; CDR3aa: CASSQGPSYNEQFF; CDR3nt: TGTGCCAGCTCGCAAGGTCCCTCTTACAATGAGCAGTTCTTC
v_gene: TRBV6-5; d_gene: -; abundance: few; j_gene: TRBJ1-2; CDR3aa: CASSYLGASPGNYGYTF; CDR3nt: TGTGCCAGCAGTTATTTAGGCGCCAGCCCGGGAAACTATGGCTACACCTTC
v_gene: TRBV7-3; d_gene: TRBD2; abundance: -; j_gene: TRBJ2-3; CDR3aa: CASSTNGWAGRASADTQYF; CDR3nt: TGTGCCAGCAGCACAAACGGTTGGGCGGGGAGGGCAAGCGCAGATACGCAGTATTTT
v_gene: TRBV7-9; d_gene: -; abundance: medium-sized; j_gene: TRBJ2-3; CDR3aa: CASSADTQYF; CDR3nt: TGTGCCAGCAGCGCGGATACGCAGTATTTT
v_gene: TRBV5-1; d_gene: TRBD2; abundance: once; j_gene: TRBJ2-7; CDR3aa: CASSLGAGLAGYEQYF; CDR3nt: TGCGCCAGCAGCTTGGGGGCAGGACTAGCGGGTTACGAGCAGTACTTC
v_gene: TRBV6-5; d_gene: TRBD1; abundance: -; j_gene: TRBJ2-7; CDR3aa: CASSLQGVHYEQYF; CDR3nt: TGTGCCAGCAGCCTCCAGGGGGTTCATTACGAGCAGTACTTC
v_gene: TRBV5-6; d_gene: -; abundance: few; j_gene: TRBJ1-5; CDR3aa: CASSSRSGSGNQPQHF; CDR3nt: TGTGCCAGCAGCTCCCGGAGCGGGTCCGGCAATCAGCCCCAGCATTTT
v_gene: TRBV2; d_gene: TRBD2; abundance: -; j_gene: TRBJ2-1; CDR3aa: CASSESLAAYNEQFF; CDR3nt: TGTGCCAGCAGTGAATCACTAGCGGCCTACAATGAGCAGTTCTTC
v_gene: TRBV7-9; d_gene: -; abundance: -; j_gene: TRBJ2-5; CDR3aa: CASSGAGWVETQYF; CDR3nt: TGTGCCAGCAGCGGCGCCGGGTGGGTGGAGACCCAGTACTTC
v_gene: TRBV14; d_gene: -; abundance: -; j_gene: TRBJ2-1; CDR3aa: CASSQDNPNEQFF; CDR3nt: TGTGCCAGCAGCCAAGATAATCCCAATGAGCAGTTCTTC
v_gene: TRBV20-1; d_gene: TRBD2; abundance: few; j_gene: TRBJ2-7; CDR3aa: CSARELAGGSYEQYF; CDR3nt: TGCAGTGCTAGAGAGCTAGCGGGAGGTTCCTACGAGCAGTACTTC
v_gene: TRBV6-5; d_gene: -; abundance: -; j_gene: TRBJ2-3; CDR3aa: CANPHGSGESTDTQYF; CDR3nt: TGTGCCAACCCCCACGGGAGTGGGGAAAGCACAGATACGCAGTATTTT
v_gene: TRBV30; d_gene: -; abundance: once; j_gene: TRBJ1-1; CDR3aa: CAWSIGLNTEAFF; CDR3nt: TGTGCCTGGAGTATAGGGTTGAACACTGAAGCTTTCTTT
v_gene: TRBV4-1; d_gene: -; abundance: -; j_gene: TRBJ1-2; CDR3aa: CASSQGAQGRGGYTF; CDR3nt: TGCGCCAGCAGCCAAGGCGCCCAGGGTAGAGGTGGCTACACCTTC
v_gene: TRBV6-5; d_gene: -; abundance: -; j_gene: TRBJ1-2; CDR3aa: CASSDDRHQGGYTF; CDR3nt: TGTGCCAGCAGTGACGACAGGCATCAGGGTGGCTACACCTTC
v_gene: TRBV15; d_gene: -; abundance: few; j_gene: TRBJ2-3; CDR3aa: CATSTDGALAPTDTQYF; CDR3nt: TGTGCCACCAGCACAGATGGTGCCCTAGCGCCCACAGATACGCAGTATTTT
v_gene: TRBV5-6; d_gene: -; abundance: once; j_gene: TRBJ1-2; CDR3aa: CASSLVGRLNYGYTF; CDR3nt: TGTGCCAGCAGCTTGGTAGGGCGCCTCAACTATGGCTACACCTTC
v_gene: TRBV6-5; d_gene: -; abundance: -; j_gene: TRBJ1-5; CDR3aa: CASRSGWGNQPQHF; CDR3nt: TGTGCCAGCCGGTCAGGGTGGGGGAATCAGCCCCAGCATTTT
v_gene: TRBV7-9; d_gene: TRBD1; abundance: -; j_gene: TRBJ2-2; CDR3aa: CASSLYQGAIGELFF; CDR3nt: TGTGCCAGCAGCTTATACCAGGGGGCCATCGGGGAGCTGTTTTTT
v_gene: TRBV7-9; d_gene: TRBD1; abundance: few; j_gene: TRBJ2-3; CDR3aa: CASNPPGTDYTDTQYF; CDR3nt: TGTGCCAGCAACCCCCCGGGGACAGACTACACAGATACGCAGTATTTT
v_gene: TRBV19; d_gene: -; abundance: -; j_gene: TRBJ2-1; CDR3aa: CASSKTSPSNEQFF; CDR3nt: TGTGCCAGTAGTAAGACTAGTCCGAGCAATGAGCAGTTCTTC
v_gene: TRBV13; d_gene: -; abundance: few; j_gene: TRBJ2-3; CDR3aa: CASSCGETSTDTQYF; CDR3nt: TGTGCCAGTTCTTGTGGGGAAACAAGCACAGATACGCAGTATTTT
v_gene: TRBV7-9; d_gene: TRBD2; abundance: -; j_gene: TRBJ2-1; CDR3aa: CAIISGGLNEQFF; CDR3nt: TGTGCCATCATTAGCGGGGGTTTGAATGAGCAGTTCTTC